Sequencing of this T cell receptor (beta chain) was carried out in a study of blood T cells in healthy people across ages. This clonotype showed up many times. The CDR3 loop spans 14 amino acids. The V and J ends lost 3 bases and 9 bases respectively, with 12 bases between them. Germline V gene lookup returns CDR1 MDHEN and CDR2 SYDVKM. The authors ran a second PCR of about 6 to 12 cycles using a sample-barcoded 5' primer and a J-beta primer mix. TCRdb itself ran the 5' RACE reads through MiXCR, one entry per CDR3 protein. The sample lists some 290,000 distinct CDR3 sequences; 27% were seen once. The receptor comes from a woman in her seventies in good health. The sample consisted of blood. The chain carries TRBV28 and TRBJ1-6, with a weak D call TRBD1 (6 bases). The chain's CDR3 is CASSFLGAPSPLHF. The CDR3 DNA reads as TGTGCCAGCAGTTTCTTGGGGGCACCTTCACCCCTCCACTTT.